This T cell receptor (beta chain) came from a study of blood T cell repertoires in COVID-19. Sequencing used immunoSEQ multiplex PCR; TCRdb keeps in-frame clones, though not all of them. Of 220,000 or so clones in the sample, roughly 84% are singletons; the top ten hold 6.8%. Sample: PBMCs or T cells enriched from blood (not recorded which). The TCR comes from a woman aged 35 to 49 who had recovered from COVID-19.

Here the CDR3 DNA reads TGTGCCAGCAGCTTTCTCGTAGCGGGTGCCTACGAGCAGTACTTC. Translation gives CASSFLVAGAYEQYF. The chain recombines TRBV7-2 with TRBJ2-7; 7 bases map to TRBD2. CDR1 and CDR2 from the germline V gene are SGHTA and FQGNSA. The CDR3 has 15 amino acids. V lost 3 bases and J lost 2; bases outside the gene matches: 7.